One sample yielded the 24 T cell receptor beta chains listed below, sequenced in a study of PD-1 blockade in classical Hodgkin lymphoma. Sequenced by immunoSEQ multiplex PCR; TCRdb stores in-frame clones only, minus some. Of 20,000 to 25,000 clones listed, 89% are singletons. Time point meaning: newly diagnosed, previously untreated cHL patient sample. Negative selection with magnetic separation was used to purify CD4+ T cells from thawed PBMCs. Sequencing was performed on CD4+ T cells from blood. The receptors were sampled from a human donor with classical Hodgkin lymphoma.

The chain has TRBV19 and TRBJ2-2; D not resolved. Trimming removed 5 bases at V and 4 bases at J, with 14 bases between. Germline-derived CDR1 and CDR2 are LNHDA and SQIVND (reference sequence). CDR3 length: 15 amino acids. CDR3 DNA sequence: TGTGCCAGTAGTCGATTCCAGGTTGGCACCGGGGAGCTGTTTTTT. It specifies CASSRFQVGTGELFF.

The chain employs TRBV6-6 and TRBJ2-5; 8 nucleotides agree with TRBD1. This CDR3 is 14 amino acids long. V lost 6 bases, J lost 5 bases, and 8 bases stayed unmatched. Germline V gene lookup returns CDR1 MNHNY and CDR2 SVGAGI (reference sequence). DNA of the CDR3: TGTGCCAGCAGCGATAAGTACAGGGGGGAGACCCAGTACTTC. It specifies CASSDKYRGETQYF.

The chain recombines TRBV5-1 with TRBJ1-6, with D perhaps matching TRBD1 (6 bases). Trimming took off 0 bases at V and 6 bases at J, with 7 bases between the two ends. This CDR3 region has 14 residues. The germline V gene has CDR1 SGHRS and CDR2 YFSETQ. The CDR3 DNA reads TGCGCCAGCAGCTTGGCAGGGGTTAATTCACCCCTCCACTTT. Its translation is CASSLAGVNSPLHF.

The chain employs TRBV18 and TRBJ2-7, with D unresolved. The CDR3 covers 11 residues. V lost 5 bases to trimming and J lost 4 bases, with 6 bases between them. Germline loops: CDR1 KGHSH, CDR2 LQKENI. The CDR3 nucleotides are TGTGCCAGCTCAAAGAGTTACGAGCAGTACTTC. Protein product: CASSKSYEQYF.

V usage is TRBV14 and J usage is TRBJ2-5; D remains ambiguous. The length of the CDR3 is 11 residues. Per the germline V gene, CDR1 is SGHDN and CDR2 is FVKESK. V lost 1 base and J 7 bases, leaving 4 bases between the germline ends. The CDR3 DNA reads TGTGCCAGCAGCCAAGGATTGACCCAGTACTTC. Translated: CASSQGLTQYF.

The chain is built from TRBV6-5 and TRBJ2-5, with D perhaps matching TRBD1 (7 bases). CDR1 and CDR2 (germline): MNHEY, SVGAGI. V was trimmed by 8 bases and J by 7 bases, leaving 17 bases between them. This CDR3 contains 13 residues. The CDR3 protein is CASGGGWGGTQYF. The CDR3 nucleotides read TGTGCCAGCGGAGGGGGCTGGGGAGGGACCCAGTACTTC.

The gene calls are TRBV5-4 and TRBJ1-1; no clear D gene. This CDR3 spans 13 amino acids. Per germline, CDR1 SGHNT and CDR2 YYREEE (reference sequence). Between the trimmed V and J ends, which lost 1 base and 0 bases, there was a span of 4 bases. The CDR3 sequence is CASSLSVNTEAFF. The DNA for the CDR3 is TGTGCCAGCAGCTTGTCAGTGAACACTGAAGCTTTCTTT. The full variable domain, its missing parts supplied by reference TRBV5-4 and TRBJ1-1, is ETGVTQSPTHLIKTRGQQVTLRCSSQSGHNTVSWYQQALGQGPQFIFQYYREEENGRGNFPPRFSGLQFPNYSSELNVNALELDDSALYLCASSLSVNTEAFFGQGTRLTVV.

This chain connects TRBV11-2 to TRBJ1-4; a possible D gene is TRBD1 (5 bases). The V gene's germline CDR1 is SGHAT and CDR2 FQNNGV. The CDR3 is made up of 13 amino acids. Trimming took off 1 base at V and 9 bases at J, with 9 bases between the two ends. The chain's CDR3 is CASSLVRQKKLFF. The DNA for the CDR3 is TGTGCCAGCAGCTTAGTAAGACAGAAAAAACTGTTTTTT.

The chain links TRBV5-1 to TRBJ2-7; D is possibly TRBD2 (5 bases). Germline CDR1 is SGHRS and CDR2 is YFSETQ. The CDR3 length is 16 residues. Trimming shortened V by 7 bases and J by 2 bases, and 22 bases separated the two germline ends. The CDR3, as DNA: TGCGCCAGCGGGCCTATGGGAGTATCGTCAACCTACGAGCAGTACTTC. Translating it yields CASGPMGVSSTYEQYF.

This chain links TRBV4-3 with TRBJ2-1; D not resolved. Germline V CDR1 and CDR2: LGHNA, YSLEER. The CDR3 covers 12 residues. V lost 2 bases and J 10 bases, leaving 9 bases between the germline ends. Here the CDR3 reads CASSQRPPEQFF. The CDR3 region has the DNA TGCGCCAGCAGCCAACGTCCGCCCGAGCAGTTCTTC.

The chain combines TRBV23-1 with TRBJ2-4; 7 bases match TRBD1. TRBV23-1 is identified as an open reading frame with a role that is uncertain. Trimming cost V 3 bases and J 2 bases; bases outside gene matches: 10. This CDR3 is built from 17 residues. The CDR3 bases are TGCGCCAGCAGTCAGCCCCCGGGACAGTGTTCCAAAAACATTCAGTACTTC. Amino acid sequence: CASSQPPGQCSKNIQYF.

J is TRBJ2-7 and V is TRBV5-4, with 10 bases matching TRBD1. From germline, CDR1 is SGHNT and CDR2 YYREEE (reference sequence). J was trimmed by 7 bases and V by 4 bases; bases with no gene match: 11. The CDR3 loop spans 15 amino acids. CDR3 DNA sequence: TGTGCCAGCAGCGCCATGGCGGGACAGGGGTATGAGCAGTACTTC. Protein sequence: CASSAMAGQGYEQYF.

In this sample, this clone turned up once. The chain recombines TRBV11-3 with TRBJ1-5, with D possibly TRBD1 on 6 matching bases. V was trimmed by 1 base and J by 0 bases, leaving 19 bases between them. CDR3 length equals 19 residues. The germline V gene encodes CDR1 SGHNT and CDR2 YENEEA. DNA for the CDR3: TGTGCCAGCAGCTTAGTGGGGGGGCAGGGCCGATATAGCAATCAGCCCCAGCATTTT. Protein sequence: CASSLVGGQGRYSNQPQHF. The variable domain in full, with the rest retrieved from reference TRBV11-3 and TRBJ1-5, is EAGVVQSPRYKIIEKKQPVAFWCNPISGHNTLYWYLQNLGQGPELLIRYENEEAVDDSQLPKDRFSAERLKGVDSTLKIQPAELGDSAVYLCASSLVGGQGRYSNQPQHFGDGTRLSIL.

Note on this clone: The junction and the germline gene differ at one end; a read error may be behind it. V and J are TRBV7-2 and TRBJ2-7, with D possibly TRBD1 on 6 matching bases. The V gene's germline CDR1 is SGHTA and CDR2 FQGNSA. The CDR3 is 11 amino acids. The CDR3 DNA sequence: TGTGCCAGCAGCTTAGACAGGGTCCTGGACTTC. Translating it yields CASSLDRVLDF. Combining the CDR3 with reference TRBV7-2 and TRBJ2-7 gives the whole variable domain GAGVSQSPSNKVTEKGKDVELRCDPISGHTALYWYRQSLGQGLEFLIYFQGNSAPDKSGLPSDRFSAERTGGSVSTLTIQRTQQEDSAVYLCASSLDRVLDFGPGTRLTVT.

The chain employs TRBV6-4 and TRBJ2-1, with D uncertain. With 4 bases removed from V and 10 bases from J, the gap between germline ends came to 14 bases. Germline lookup yields CDR1 MRHNA and CDR2 SNTAGT. The CDR3 covers 13 residues. This CDR3 is CASSVGLGNEQFF. The CDR3 DNA is TGTGCCAGCAGTGTTGGTCTGGGCAACGAGCAGTTCTTC.

The V call is TRBV7-9, the J call TRBJ1-1; TRBD1 might be the D (6 bases). Germline loops: CDR1 SEHNR, CDR2 FQNEAQ (reference sequence). The length of the CDR3 is 15 residues. Trimming took 5 bases from V and 0 from J, leaving 13 bases between them. The CDR3 coding sequence is TGTGCCAGCAGCCCCAAACAGGGACTGAACACTGAAGCTTTCTTT. Translation gives CASSPKQGLNTEAFF.

This clone was seen once. The chain joins TRBV10-3 to TRBJ1-1, with 7 bases identical to TRBD1. J gave up 2 bases and V 6 bases, and 6 bases lay outside the gene matches. This CDR3 region has 14 residues. Germline CDR1 reads ENHRY; CDR2 reads SYGVKD. This CDR3 reads CAISQTGPNTEAFF. The CDR3 coding sequence is TGTGCCATCAGCCAGACAGGGCCTAACACTGAAGCTTTCTTT.

The chain is built from TRBV6-5 and TRBJ2-5; 8 bases align to TRBD1. J lost 5 bases, V lost 6 bases, and 8 bases had no gene match. The germline V gene has CDR1 MNHEY and CDR2 SVGAGI. This CDR3 spans 14 amino acids. The CDR3 DNA sequence: TGTGCCAGCAGCGATAAGTACAGGGGGGAGACCCAGTACTTC. Its translation is CASSDKYRGETQYF.

The chain carries TRBV9 and TRBJ2-1, with TRBD2 matching over 8 bases. This CDR3 is 16 amino acids long. CDR1 is SGDLS and CDR2 is YYNGEE in the germline V gene. The trim removed 4 bases at V and 2 bases at J, leaving 8 bases unmatched. The CDR3 region has the DNA TGTGCCAGCAGCTGGGGTAGCGGGACCACCTACAATGAGCAGTTCTTC. As protein: CASSWGSGTTYNEQFF.

This chain joins TRBV7-2 and TRBJ1-5, with 9 positions matching TRBD1. The CDR3 totals 14 residues. The V and J ends lost 2 bases and 5 bases, in that order; junction bases with no gene match: 1. Germline V lookup: CDR1 SGHTA, CDR2 FQGNSA. This CDR3 reads CASSLRTGDQPQHF. DNA for the CDR3: TGTGCCAGCAGCTTACGGACAGGGGATCAGCCCCAGCATTTT.

The V call is TRBV6-5, the J call TRBJ2-3, with D maybe TRBD2 (6 bases). V was trimmed by 0 bases and J by 4 bases, leaving 11 bases between them. CDR3 length: 15 amino acids. In germline, CDR1 is MNHEY, CDR2 SVGAGI. DNA of the CDR3: TGTGCCAGCAGTTACTCGATCGGGAGCTCAGATACGCAGTATTTT. Translating it yields CASSYSIGSSDTQYF.

This chain uses TRBV5-6 with TRBJ2-3, with a possible D match to TRBD1 (6 bases). Germline CDR1 and CDR2: SGHDT and YYEEEE. This CDR3 comprises 15 residues. V lost 4 bases and J lost 4, with 16 bases in between. CDR3 amino acids: CASSPRVAGADTQYF. The CDR3 nucleotides are TGTGCCAGCAGCCCCCGGGTGGCAGGGGCAGATACGCAGTATTTT.

This clone was detected once. CDR3: CASSQSLISFEQYF. CDR3 sequence (DNA): TGTGCCAGCAGCCAATCTCTGATATCTTTCGAGCAGTACTTC. This chain joins TRBV14 and TRBJ2-7; D uncertain. This CDR3 has 14 amino acids. Germline V gives CDR1 SGHDN, CDR2 FVKESK. V was shortened by 2 bases and J by 6 bases, with 14 bases between the two germline ends.

This sequence joins TRBV6-1 and TRBJ2-7; the match to TRBD1 covers 7 bases. The CDR3 has 14 residues. The trim removed 6 bases at V and 2 bases at J, leaving 7 bases unmatched. Germline CDR1 MNHNS, CDR2 SASEGT. CDR3: CASRTTGVPYEQYF. As DNA, the CDR3 is TGTGCCAGCAGAACAACAGGGGTACCCTACGAGCAGTACTTC.